These T cell receptor beta chains were read from a single sample in a study of T-cell memory formation after mild COVID-19. TCRdb used MiXCR to reprocess the 5' RACE reads, holding one entry per CDR3 protein. The sample records hundreds of thousands of distinct CDR3 sequences, approximately 21% being singletons. Sequenced sample: PBMCs or a T cell subset sorted from them (not recorded which). The origin of the receptors is an adult woman who had mild COVID-19 (a few samples of this study predate the infection). Cell type and time point are not known. CDR3s include the opening cysteine and the closing phenylalanine or tryptophan. D genes are given only for firm matches. The size entry is marked missing in some rows and otherwise reads once, few, many or a size class.

>.|TRBV7-9|.|TRBJ1-2
CASSLGFGHGYTF
TGTGCCAGCAGCTTAGGTTTCGGGCACGGCTACACCTTC
>.|TRBV7-9|.|TRBJ2-1
CASSFVRPEQFF
TGTGCCAGCAGCTTCGTCCGCCCGGAGCAGTTCTTC
>.|TRBV25-1|.|TRBJ1-4
CASSVSRGDNEKLFF
TGTGCCAGCAGTGTATCTAGGGGGGATAATGAAAAACTGTTTTTT
>.|TRBV5-4|.|TRBJ1-2
CASSFLDSPMAYTF
TGTGCCAGCAGCTTTTTGGACAGCCCAATGGCCTACACCTTC
>.|TRBV3-1|.|TRBJ2-7
CASSPTTGRNYEQYF
TGTGCCAGCAGCCCGACGACAGGGAGGAACTACGAGCAGTACTTC
>.|TRBV5-1|many|TRBJ2-7
CASSGLTGDRLYEQYF
TGCGCCAGCAGCGGGCTGACAGGCGATCGTCTCTACGAGCAGTACTTC
>.|TRBV12-5|few|TRBJ2-5
CASGLREETQYF
TGTGCTAGTGGTTTGCGGGAAGAGACCCAGTACTTC
>.|TRBV7-6|.|TRBJ2-6
CASSFQGRIGANVLTF
TGTGCCAGCAGCTTTCAGGGCCGAATAGGGGCCAACGTCCTGACTTTC
>.|TRBV11-2|few|TRBJ1-4
CASSSYSGEDEKLFF
TGTGCCAGCAGCTCTTACTCGGGGGAGGATGAAAAACTGTTTTTT
>TRBD2|TRBV9|.|TRBJ2-7
CASSVTPTSGSHEQYF
TGTGCCAGCAGCGTAACCCCGACTAGCGGGAGTCACGAGCAGTACTTC
>TRBD2|TRBV7-9|.|TRBJ2-1
CASSMGLALNEQFF
TGTGCCAGCAGTATGGGACTAGCTCTAAATGAGCAGTTCTTC
>.|TRBV10-3|few|TRBJ2-5
CAISETETQYF
TGTGCCATCAGTGAGACAGAGACCCAGTACTTC
>.|TRBV14|few|TRBJ2-1
CASSTRQSYNEQFF
TGTGCCAGCAGCACCCGACAGTCCTACAATGAGCAGTTCTTC
>.|TRBV24-1|.|TRBJ2-3
CATRPGSTDTQYF
TGTGCCACCCGCCCAGGGAGCACAGATACGCAGTATTTT
>.|TRBV20-1|few|TRBJ1-5
CSARGRGVLSNQPQHF
TGCAGTGCTAGAGGGCGCGGGGTGTTGAGCAATCAGCCCCAGCATTTT
>.|TRBV7-2|.|TRBJ1-3
CASSLLGIRGNTIYF
TGTGCCAGCAGCTTATTAGGGATCCGCGGAAACACCATATATTTT
>.|TRBV7-2|.|TRBJ2-7
CASSLASGRTHEQYF
TGTGCCAGCAGCTTAGCGAGTGGGAGAACCCACGAGCAGTACTTC
>.|TRBV7-6|.|TRBJ1-1
CASIPTGGSNTEAFF
TGTGCCAGCATCCCCACTGGGGGGTCCAACACTGAAGCTTTCTTT
>TRBD2|TRBV2|many|TRBJ2-1
CASILLAGYNEQFF
TGTGCCAGCATTCTACTAGCGGGGTACAATGAGCAGTTCTTC
>.|TRBV25-1|.|TRBJ1-4
CASSDPPPNEKLFF
TGTGCCAGCAGTGATCCCCCGCCTAATGAAAAACTGTTTTTT
>TRBD2|TRBV7-9|.|TRBJ2-3
CASSSTSGEVADTQYF
TGTGCCAGCAGCTCAACTAGCGGGGAGGTCGCAGATACGCAGTATTTT
>.|TRBV7-3|few|TRBJ2-1
CASSLMGSNNEQFF
TGTGCCAGCAGCTTAATGGGGAGCAACAATGAGCAGTTCTTC
>TRBD1|TRBV27|.|TRBJ1-2
CASTRDRDHGYTF
TGTGCCAGCACCCGTGACAGGGATCATGGCTACACCTTC
>.|TRBV5-8|.|TRBJ2-7
CASSLWTVTSYEQYF
TGTGCCAGCAGCTTGTGGACAGTTACTTCCTACGAGCAGTACTTC
>.|TRBV10-3|.|TRBJ1-1
CAINQGGMNTEAFF
TGTGCCATCAATCAGGGTGGGATGAACACTGAAGCTTTCTTT
>.|TRBV11-3|.|TRBJ2-1
CASSLEQQPNEQFF
TGTGCCAGCAGCTTAGAGCAGCAGCCCAATGAGCAGTTCTTC
>TRBD1|TRBV7-8|few|TRBJ1-3
CASSFRGPGNTIYF
TGTGCCAGCAGCTTTAGGGGGCCTGGAAACACCATATATTTT
>.|TRBV20-1|few|TRBJ2-7
CSARTAGSYEQYF
TGCAGTGCTAGAACGGCGGGCTCCTACGAGCAGTACTTC
>.|TRBV19|.|TRBJ1-1
CASSSTGGGTEAFF
TGTGCCAGTAGTTCAACCGGAGGGGGGACTGAAGCTTTCTTT
>.|TRBV15|few|TRBJ1-4
CATSRAIEGNEKLFF
TGTGCCACCAGCAGGGCTATAGAGGGTAATGAAAAACTGTTTTTT
>TRBD2|TRBV4-2|few|TRBJ2-7
CASSQDGGGLAYEQYF
TGTGCCAGCAGCCAAGATGGGGGGGGACTAGCCTACGAGCAGTACTTC
>TRBD2|TRBV12-3/TRBV12-4|few|TRBJ2-5
CASSPGTSGGPRETQYF
TGTGCCAGCAGCCCCGGCACAAGCGGGGGCCCACGGGAGACCCAGTACTTC
>TRBD1|TRBV7-9|.|TRBJ2-3
CASSDPGQTDTQYF
TGTGCCAGCAGCGATCCGGGACAGACAGATACGCAGTATTTT
>.|TRBV5-6|few|TRBJ2-1
CASSLSRSSYNEQFF
TGTGCCAGCAGCTTATCCAGGAGCTCCTACAATGAGCAGTTCTTC
>.|TRBV6-1|.|TRBJ2-1
CASAPGLQTDEQFF
TGTGCCAGCGCGCCGGGACTCCAGACGGATGAGCAGTTCTTC
>.|TRBV10-2|.|TRBJ2-7
CASSGGGGPAYEQYF
TGCGCCAGCAGTGGTGGCGGGGGCCCCGCCTACGAGCAGTACTTC
>.|TRBV20-1|.|TRBJ1-1
CSARDRKVNTEAFF
TGCAGTGCTAGAGATCGCAAGGTGAACACTGAAGCTTTCTTT